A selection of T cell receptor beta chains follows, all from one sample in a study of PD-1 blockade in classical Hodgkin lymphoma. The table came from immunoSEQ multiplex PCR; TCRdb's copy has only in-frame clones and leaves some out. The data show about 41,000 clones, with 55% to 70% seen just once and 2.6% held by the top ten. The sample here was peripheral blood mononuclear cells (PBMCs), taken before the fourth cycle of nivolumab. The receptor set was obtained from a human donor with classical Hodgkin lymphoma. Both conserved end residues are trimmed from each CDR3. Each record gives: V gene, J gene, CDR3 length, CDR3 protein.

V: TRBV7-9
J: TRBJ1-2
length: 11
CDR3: ASSFRVNYGYT

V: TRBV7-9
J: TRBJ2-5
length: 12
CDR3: ASSYDRGGETQY

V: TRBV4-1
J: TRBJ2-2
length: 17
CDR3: ASGPPSRKGQANTGELF

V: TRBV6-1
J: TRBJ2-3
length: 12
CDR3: ASSPDRFTDTQY

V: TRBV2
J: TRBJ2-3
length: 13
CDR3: ASSWGAGRTDTQY

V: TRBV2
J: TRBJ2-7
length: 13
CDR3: ASSGRTAEYYEQY

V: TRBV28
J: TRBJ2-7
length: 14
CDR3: ASSPPFGIGFYEQY

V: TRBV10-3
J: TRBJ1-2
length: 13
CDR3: AMNREADPNYGYT

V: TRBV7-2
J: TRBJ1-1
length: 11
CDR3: ASSLGASAEAF

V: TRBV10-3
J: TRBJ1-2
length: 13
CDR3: AISESGTDEWGYT